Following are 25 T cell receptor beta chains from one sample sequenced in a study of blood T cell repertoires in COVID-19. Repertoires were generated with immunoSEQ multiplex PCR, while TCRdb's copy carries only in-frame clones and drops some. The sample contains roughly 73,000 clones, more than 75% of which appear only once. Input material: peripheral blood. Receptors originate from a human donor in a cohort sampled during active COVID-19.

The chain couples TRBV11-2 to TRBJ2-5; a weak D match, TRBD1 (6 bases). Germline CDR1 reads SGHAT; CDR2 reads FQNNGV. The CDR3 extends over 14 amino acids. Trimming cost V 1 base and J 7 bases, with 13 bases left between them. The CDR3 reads CASSLGQDRRTQYF. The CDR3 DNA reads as TGTGCCAGCAGCTTAGGACAGGACCGGCGGACCCAGTACTTC.

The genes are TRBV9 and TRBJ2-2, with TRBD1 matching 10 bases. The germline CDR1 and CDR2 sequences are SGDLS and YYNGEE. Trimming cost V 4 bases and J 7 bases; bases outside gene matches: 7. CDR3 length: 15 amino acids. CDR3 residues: CASSILTGGSGELFF. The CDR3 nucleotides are TGTGCCAGCAGCATTCTGACAGGGGGCAGCGGGGAGCTGTTTTTT.

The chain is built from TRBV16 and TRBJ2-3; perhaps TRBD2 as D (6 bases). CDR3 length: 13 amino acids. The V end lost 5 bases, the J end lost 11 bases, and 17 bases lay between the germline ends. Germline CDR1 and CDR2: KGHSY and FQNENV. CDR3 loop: CASSDSQAGGQYF. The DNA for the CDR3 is TGTGCCAGCAGCGACTCCCAAGCGGGTGGGCAGTATTTT. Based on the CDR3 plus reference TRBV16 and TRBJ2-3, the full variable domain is GEEVAQTPKHLVRGEGQKAKLYCAPIKGHSYVFWYQQVLKNEFKFLISFQNENVFDETGMPKERFSAKCLPNSPCSLEIQATKLEDSAVYFCASSDSQAGGQYFGPGTRLTVL.

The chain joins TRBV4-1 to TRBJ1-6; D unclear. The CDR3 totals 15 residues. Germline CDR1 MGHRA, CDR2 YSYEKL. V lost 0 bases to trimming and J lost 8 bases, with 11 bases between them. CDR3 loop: CASSQEAGSYSPLHF. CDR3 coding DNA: TGCGCCAGCAGCCAAGAGGCAGGATCGTATTCACCCCTCCACTTT.

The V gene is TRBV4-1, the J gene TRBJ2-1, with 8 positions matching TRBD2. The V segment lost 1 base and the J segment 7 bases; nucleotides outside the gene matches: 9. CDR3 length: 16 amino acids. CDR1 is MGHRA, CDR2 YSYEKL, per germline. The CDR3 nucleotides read TGCGCCAGCAGCCAAGTCGGACTAGCAATCACAAATGAGCAGTTCTTC. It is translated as CASSQVGLAITNEQFF.

The CDR3, as DNA: TGTGCCACCAGCAGAGACTCGGCAGGGTCGGGCGAGCAGTACTTC. It is translated as CATSRDSAGSGEQYF. The gene calls are TRBV15 and TRBJ2-5, with D possibly matching TRBD1 (5 bases). The J call is doubtful: the DNA matches TRBJ2-7 better. Germline V CDR1 and CDR2: LNHNV, YYDKDF (reference sequence). This CDR3 is built from 15 residues.

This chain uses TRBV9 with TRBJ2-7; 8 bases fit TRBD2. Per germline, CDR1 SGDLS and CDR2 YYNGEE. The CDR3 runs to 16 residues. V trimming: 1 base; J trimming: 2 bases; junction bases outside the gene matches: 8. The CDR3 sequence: CASSVSPREETYEQYV. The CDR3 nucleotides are TGTGCCAGCAGCGTAAGTCCGCGGGAGGAAACCTACGAGCAGTACGTC.

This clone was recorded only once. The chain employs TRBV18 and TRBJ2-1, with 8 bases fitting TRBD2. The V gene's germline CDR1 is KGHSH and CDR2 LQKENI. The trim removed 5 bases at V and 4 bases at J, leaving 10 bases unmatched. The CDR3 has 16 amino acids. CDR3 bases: TGTGCCAGCTCAAGCAATCCGGGACTAGGATACAATGAGCAGTTCTTC. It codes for CASSSNPGLGYNEQFF.

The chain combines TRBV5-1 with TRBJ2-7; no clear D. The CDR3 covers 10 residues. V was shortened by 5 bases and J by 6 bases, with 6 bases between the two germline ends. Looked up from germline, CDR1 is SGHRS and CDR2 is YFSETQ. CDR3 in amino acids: CASSGTEQYV. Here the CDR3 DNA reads TGCGCCAGCAGTGGCACCGAGCAGTACGTC.

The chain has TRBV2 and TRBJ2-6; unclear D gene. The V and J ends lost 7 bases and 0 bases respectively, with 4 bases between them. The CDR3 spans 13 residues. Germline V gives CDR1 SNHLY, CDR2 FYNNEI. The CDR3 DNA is TGTGCCAGCACGGGCTCTGGGGCCAACGTCCTGACTTTC. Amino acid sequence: CASTGSGANVLTF. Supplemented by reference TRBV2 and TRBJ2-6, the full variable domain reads EPEVTQTPSHQVTQMGQEVILRCVPISNHLYFYWYRQILGQKVEFLVSFYNNEISEKSEIFDDQFSVERPDGSNFTLKIRSTKLEDSAMYFCASTGSGANVLTFGAGSRLTVL.

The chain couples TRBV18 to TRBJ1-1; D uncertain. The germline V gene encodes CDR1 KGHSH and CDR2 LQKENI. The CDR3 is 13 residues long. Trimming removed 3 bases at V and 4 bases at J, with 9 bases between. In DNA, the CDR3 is TGTGCCAGCTCACCCCAAGAGGGCACTGAAGCTTTCTTT. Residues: CASSPQEGTEAFF.

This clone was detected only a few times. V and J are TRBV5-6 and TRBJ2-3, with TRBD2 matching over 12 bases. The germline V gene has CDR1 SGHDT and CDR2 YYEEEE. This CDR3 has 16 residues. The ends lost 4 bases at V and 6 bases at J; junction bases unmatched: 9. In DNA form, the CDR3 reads TGTGCCAGCAGCGCGACTAGCGGGAGCGGTTCGGATACGCAGTATTTT. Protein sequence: CASSATSGSGSDTQYF. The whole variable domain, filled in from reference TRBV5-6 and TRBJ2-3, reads DAGVTQSPTHLIKTRGQQVTLRCSPKSGHDTVSWYQQALGQGPQFIFQYYEEEERQRGNFPDRFSGHQFPNYSSELNVNALLLGDSALYLCASSATSGSGSDTQYFGPGTRLTVL.

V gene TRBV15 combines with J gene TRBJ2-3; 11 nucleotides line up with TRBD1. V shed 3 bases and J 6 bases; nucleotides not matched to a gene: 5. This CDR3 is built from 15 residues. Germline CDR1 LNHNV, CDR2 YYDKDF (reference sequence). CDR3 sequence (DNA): TGTGCCACCAGCAGCGGACAGGGGGCCCGGGATACGCAGTATTTT. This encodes CATSSGQGARDTQYF.

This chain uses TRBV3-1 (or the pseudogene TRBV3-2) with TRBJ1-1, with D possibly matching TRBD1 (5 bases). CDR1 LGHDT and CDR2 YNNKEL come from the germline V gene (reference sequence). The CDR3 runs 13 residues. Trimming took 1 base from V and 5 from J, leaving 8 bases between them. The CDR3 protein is CASSQAGNTEAFF. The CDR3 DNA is TGTGCCAGCAGCCAAGCAGGGAATACTGAAGCTTTCTTT.

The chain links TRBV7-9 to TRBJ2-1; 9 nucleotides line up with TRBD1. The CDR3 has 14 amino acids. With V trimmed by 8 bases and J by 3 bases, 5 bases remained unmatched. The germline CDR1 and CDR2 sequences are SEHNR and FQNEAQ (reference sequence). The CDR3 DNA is TGTGCCAGCGATGCGGGACAGGGCTACAATGAGCAGTTCTTC. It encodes CASDAGQGYNEQFF.

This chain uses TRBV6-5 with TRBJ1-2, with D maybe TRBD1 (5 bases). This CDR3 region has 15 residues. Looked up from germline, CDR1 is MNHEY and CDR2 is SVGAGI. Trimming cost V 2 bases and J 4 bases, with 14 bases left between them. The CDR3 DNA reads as TGTGCCAGCAGTTACCGGGGGATGGGGCTCTATGGCTACACCTTC. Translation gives CASSYRGMGLYGYTF.

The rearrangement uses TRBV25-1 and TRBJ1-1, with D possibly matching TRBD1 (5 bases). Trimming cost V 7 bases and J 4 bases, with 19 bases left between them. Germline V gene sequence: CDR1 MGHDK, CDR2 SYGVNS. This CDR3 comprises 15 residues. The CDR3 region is CASIQEGLVGTEAFF. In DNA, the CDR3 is TGTGCCAGCATCCAGGAGGGGCTTGTCGGCACTGAAGCTTTCTTT.

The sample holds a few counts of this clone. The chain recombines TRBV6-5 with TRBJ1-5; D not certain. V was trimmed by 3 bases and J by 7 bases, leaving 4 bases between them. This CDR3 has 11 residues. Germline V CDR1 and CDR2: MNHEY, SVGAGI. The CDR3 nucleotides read TGTGCCAGCAGTTATAAACAGCCCCAGCATTTT. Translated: CASSYKQPQHF.

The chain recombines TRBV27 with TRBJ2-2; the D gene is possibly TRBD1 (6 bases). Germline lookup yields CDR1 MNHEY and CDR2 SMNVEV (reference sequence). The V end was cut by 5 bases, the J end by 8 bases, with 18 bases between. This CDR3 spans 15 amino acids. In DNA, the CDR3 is TGTGCCAGCAGTCCCCTAGGATTGGGGGCTGGGGAGCTGTTTTTT. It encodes CASSPLGLGAGELFF.

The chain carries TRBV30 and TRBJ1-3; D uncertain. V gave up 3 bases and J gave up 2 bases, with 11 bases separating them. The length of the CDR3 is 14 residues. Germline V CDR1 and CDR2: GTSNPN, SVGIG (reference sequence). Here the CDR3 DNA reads TGTGCCTGGAGGGCGGGGAGTCCTGGAAACACCATATATTTT. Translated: CAWRAGSPGNTIYF.

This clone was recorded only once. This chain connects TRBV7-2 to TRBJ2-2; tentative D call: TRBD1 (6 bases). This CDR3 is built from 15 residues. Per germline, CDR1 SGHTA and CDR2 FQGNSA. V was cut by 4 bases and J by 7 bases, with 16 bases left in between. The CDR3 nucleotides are TGTGCCAGCAGCTCTTGGACAGCGAGCAGCGGGGAGCTGTTTTTT. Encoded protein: CASSSWTASSGELFF.

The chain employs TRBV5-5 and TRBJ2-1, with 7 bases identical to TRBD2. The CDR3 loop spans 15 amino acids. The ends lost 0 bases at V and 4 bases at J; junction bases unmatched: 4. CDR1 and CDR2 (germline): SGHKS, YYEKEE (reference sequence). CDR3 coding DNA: TGTGCCAGCAGCTTGGTTGCGGGAGTTTACAATGAGCAGTTCTTC. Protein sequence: CASSLVAGVYNEQFF.

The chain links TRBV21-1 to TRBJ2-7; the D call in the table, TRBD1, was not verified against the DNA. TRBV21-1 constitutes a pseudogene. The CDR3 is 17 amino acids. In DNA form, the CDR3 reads TGTGCCAGCACCCCAGGGAAAGCGGACAGGACTATCTACGAGCAGTACTTC. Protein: CASTPGKADRTIYEQYF.

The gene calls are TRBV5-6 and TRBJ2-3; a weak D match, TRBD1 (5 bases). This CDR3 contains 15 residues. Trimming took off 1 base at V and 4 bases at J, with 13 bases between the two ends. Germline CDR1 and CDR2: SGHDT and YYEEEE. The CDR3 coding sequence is TGTGCCAGCAGCTTGCCCCAGGGTTCGTCAGATACGCAGTATTTT. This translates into CASSLPQGSSDTQYF.

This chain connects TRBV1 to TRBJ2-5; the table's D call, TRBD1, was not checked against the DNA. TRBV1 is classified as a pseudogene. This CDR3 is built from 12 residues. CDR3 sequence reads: CTSSQHTETQYF. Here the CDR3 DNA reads TGCACCAGCAGCCAACACACAGAGACCCAGTACTTC.